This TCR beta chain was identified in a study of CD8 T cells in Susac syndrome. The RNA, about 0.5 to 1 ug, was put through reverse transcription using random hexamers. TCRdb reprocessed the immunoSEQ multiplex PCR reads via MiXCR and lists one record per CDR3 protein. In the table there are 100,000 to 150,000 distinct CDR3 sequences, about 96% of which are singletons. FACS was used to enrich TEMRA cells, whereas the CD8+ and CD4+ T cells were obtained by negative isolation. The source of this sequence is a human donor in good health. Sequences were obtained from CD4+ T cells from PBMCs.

CDR3 DNA: TGCAGCGTTGATGGACTAGCGGGAGTTGGGGAGCAGTACTTC. Translation: CSVDGLAGVGEQYF. This chain uses TRBV29-1 with TRBJ2-7; 13 bases map to TRBD2. Germline V gives CDR1 SQVTM, CDR2 ANQGSEA. The CDR3 spans 14 residues. V dropped 3 bases and J dropped 7; count of bases not matched to a gene: 6.